Presented here are 18 T cell receptor beta chains from one specimen sequenced in a study of T-cell reconstitution after alpha-beta-depleted transplantation in children. Unique molecular identifiers were used to barcode this TCRbeta library. TCRdb re-called the PCR reads through MiXCR, storing one row per CDR3 protein. The sample consists of under 450,000 distinct CDR3 sequences, about an eighth of them appearing once. Sample: PBMCs, taken from the stem cell graft. These receptors originate from a human donor who donated a stem cell graft to a child with Fanconi anemia.

This clonotype was detected ten times or more. This chain links TRBV5-1 with TRBJ2-5; either TRBD1 or TRBD2 may supply D (7 bases each). The CDR3 runs to 14 residues. Germline CDR1 SGHRS, CDR2 YFSETQ. The V end lost 3 bases, the J end lost 1 base, and 10 bases lay between the germline ends. CDR3 coding DNA: TGCGCCAGCAGCTCAGGGGGGGCCCAAGAGACCCAGTACTTC. It yields the protein CASSSGGAQETQYF.

This clonotype was seen a few times. The chain employs TRBV29-1 and TRBJ1-2, with 10 positions matching TRBD1. Germline assignment: CDR1 SQVTM and CDR2 ANQGSEA. The ends lost 6 bases at V and 5 bases at J; junction bases unmatched: 9. CDR3 length: 14 amino acids. In DNA, the CDR3 is TGCAGCGTGGCAGAGACAGGGGGCCTTTATGGCTACACCTTC. As protein: CSVAETGGLYGYTF.

The chain employs TRBV30 and TRBJ2-7; 9 positions agree with TRBD1. CDR3 length: 15 residues. The germline gives CDR1 GTSNPN, CDR2 SVGIG (reference sequence). With 0 bases clipped from V and 2 bases from J, the junction kept 5 bases outside the gene matches. This CDR3 is CAWSVGTGFPYEQYF. CDR3 nucleotide sequence: TGTGCCTGGAGTGTCGGGACAGGGTTCCCCTACGAGCAGTACTTC.

In its sample, this clonotype was seen many times. This chain links TRBV10-1 with TRBJ2-1, with D possibly TRBD1 on 6 matching bases. The germline V gene encodes CDR1 WNHNN and CDR2 SYGVQD (reference sequence). V gave up 0 bases and J gave up 7 bases, with 10 bases separating them. The CDR3 sequence is 14 residues long. The CDR3 protein is CASSESQGRNEQFF. The DNA for the CDR3 is TGCGCCAGCAGTGAGTCCCAGGGGCGGAATGAGCAGTTCTTC.

This clonotype was observed at least ten times. The rearrangement links TRBV5-1 to TRBJ2-5, with no clear D. Germline loops: CDR1 SGHRS, CDR2 YFSETQ. The germline V and J ends were trimmed by 2 bases and 1 base, with 6 bases remaining between them. The CDR3 spans 13 residues. The chain's CDR3 is CASSLFTQETQYF. For the CDR3, the DNA is TGCGCCAGCAGCTTATTCACCCAAGAGACCCAGTACTTC.

At least ten counts were recorded for this clonotype. V gene TRBV12-3 or TRBV12-4 combines with J gene TRBJ1-2, with 8 bases matching TRBD1. The CDR3 runs to 12 residues. J gave up 7 bases and V 6 bases, and 4 bases lay outside the gene matches. As DNA, the CDR3 is TGTGCCAGCAGGGTTGACAGGGGTGGCTACACCTTC. It specifies CASRVDRGGYTF.

Regarding this clonotype: It is likely a read error, because the conserved phenylalanine at the end of the CDR3 is missing. The rearrangement joins TRBV7-2 to TRBJ2-1; possibly TRBD1 for D (5 bases). Germline CDR1 and CDR2: SGHTA and FQGNSA. V lost 2 bases to trimming and J lost 6 bases, with 8 bases between them. The CDR3 is made up of 13 amino acids. The DNA for the CDR3 is TGTGCCAGCAGCTTAAACCAGGGCAATGAGCAGTTCCTC. Translation: CASSLNQGNEQFL.

The V and J genes are TRBV7-9 and TRBJ1-4, with D unclear. The V gene lost 1 base and the J gene lost 6 bases, with 6 bases spanning the gap. This CDR3 has 13 residues. The germline CDR1 and CDR2 sequences are SEHNR and FQNEAQ (reference sequence). The CDR3 reads CASSLGTDEKLFF. The CDR3 region has the DNA TGTGCCAGCAGCTTAGGGACGGATGAAAAACTGTTTTTT.

The chain couples TRBV30 to TRBJ1-1, with D perhaps TRBD1 (5 bases). V lost 5 bases and J 3 bases, leaving 10 bases between the germline ends. The CDR3 sequence is 12 residues long. Germline CDR1 is GTSNPN and CDR2 is SVGIG (reference sequence). The CDR3 reads CAWEGRYTEAFF. The CDR3 DNA reads as TGTGCCTGGGAGGGGCGCTACACTGAAGCTTTCTTT. The full variable domain, its missing parts supplied by reference TRBV30 and TRBJ1-1, is SQTIHQWPATLVQPVGSPLSLECTVEGTSNPNLYWYRQAAGRGLQLLFYSVGIGQISSEVPQNLSASRPQDRQFILSSKKLLLSDSGFYLCAWEGRYTEAFFGQGTRLTVV.

The J gene is TRBJ2-7, the V gene TRBV7-2; tentative D call: TRBD2 (6 bases). CDR1 is SGHTA and CDR2 is FQGNSA in the germline V gene. The CDR3 is made up of 13 amino acids. V lost 8 bases to trimming and J lost 0 bases, with 11 bases between them. CDR3 amino acids: CASGGSGSYEQYF. The CDR3 region has the DNA TGTGCCAGCGGGGGGAGCGGCTCCTACGAGCAGTACTTC.

This clonotype was detected many times. The rearrangement joins TRBV5-5 to TRBJ2-5; D remains ambiguous. The CDR3 is 15 amino acids. With 2 bases removed from V and 2 bases from J, the gap between germline ends came to 13 bases. Germline V gene lookup returns CDR1 SGHKS and CDR2 YYEKEE (reference sequence). CDR3 protein: CASSLSTTPQETQYF. CDR3 in DNA: TGTGCCAGCAGCTTAAGCACAACCCCACAAGAGACCCAGTACTTC.

This clonotype was seen many times. The rearrangement links TRBV5-1 to TRBJ2-7; 10 bases line up with TRBD2. CDR1 and CDR2 from the germline V gene are SGHRS and YFSETQ. The CDR3 loop spans 17 amino acids. With 2 bases clipped from V and 2 bases from J, the junction kept 10 bases outside the gene matches. In DNA, the CDR3 is TGCGCCAGCAGCTTCAGGGGACTAGCGCTTGGAGCCTACGAGCAGTACTTC. Translated: CASSFRGLALGAYEQYF.

In this sample, this clonotype turned up a few times. The rearrangement uses TRBV12-3 or TRBV12-4 and TRBJ1-1; unclear D gene. The V and J ends lost 4 bases and 4 bases respectively, with 10 bases between them. The CDR3 spans 13 residues. The CDR3 bases are TGTGCCAGCAGTTCAACGGAGGGCACTGAAGCTTTCTTT. Encoded protein: CASSSTEGTEAFF.

The CDR3 loop reads CASSLGTDVGNQPQHF. The CDR3 coding sequence is TGTGCCAGCAGCTTAGGGACTGACGTTGGCAATCAGCCCCAGCATTTT. The chain has TRBV11-1 and TRBJ1-5; D is unresolved. The CDR3 loop spans 16 amino acids. Trimming pared 1 base from V and 2 bases from J, leaving 12 bases between. In germline, CDR1 is SGHAT, CDR2 FQDESV (reference sequence).

This clonotype has just a few counts. The rearrangement uses TRBV9 and TRBJ2-1, with 9 bases matching TRBD1. CDR3 size: 14 residues. Per germline, CDR1 SGDLS and CDR2 YYNGEE. V lost 0 bases and J lost 8; bases outside the gene matches: 3. CDR3 nucleotides: TGTGCCAGCAGCGTAGCGACAGGGGGAGATGAGCAGTTCTTC. Its translation: CASSVATGGDEQFF.

This clonotype was counted between two and nine times. V usage is TRBV4-3 and J usage is TRBJ2-1; D might be TRBD2 (6 bases). V was shortened by 1 base and J by 7 bases, with 14 bases between the two germline ends. Germline-derived CDR1 and CDR2 are LGHNA and YSLEER. The length of the CDR3 is 15 residues. The DNA of the CDR3 is TGCGCCAGCAGCCAAGGGAGGGACTGGGGAAATGAGCAGTTCTTC. This sequence encodes CASSQGRDWGNEQFF.

This clonotype appeared many times. V and J are TRBV7-2 and TRBJ1-1; D not resolved. The CDR3 length is 14 residues. The ends were cut back, 2 bases at V and 2 bases at J, with 9 bases in the middle. Germline-derived CDR1 and CDR2 are SGHTA and FQGNSA. CDR3 protein: CASSLWGINTEAFF. CDR3 sequence (DNA): TGTGCCAGCAGCTTATGGGGAATTAACACTGAAGCTTTCTTT.

This clonotype has more than one count but fewer than ten. This chain joins TRBV20-1 and TRBJ2-5; D gene uncertain. CDR1 is DFQATT, CDR2 SNEGSKA, per germline (reference sequence). The V and J ends lost 3 bases and 5 bases respectively, with 13 bases between them. The length of the CDR3 is 13 residues. CDR3 amino acids: CSASSGPSETQYF. The CDR3 DNA follows: TGCAGTGCTAGTTCCGGTCCGAGCGAGACCCAGTACTTC.